This TCR beta chain was identified in a study of CD8 T cells in Susac syndrome. General study findings and limits: The number of individuals included in the study's TCR sequencing and HLA analysis was acknowledged as relatively small.

Peripheral blood CD8+ and CD4+ T cells were profiled by TCR beta sequencing. Note on this clonotype: Its specificity is not known.

RNA, at about 0.45 to 1 ug, was reverse transcribed with random hexamers. Amplification of TCR beta CDR3 across 54 Vbeta and 13 Jbeta was performed with immunoSEQ multiplex PCR. TCRdb independently ran MiXCR on the immunoSEQ multiplex PCR reads; one entry per CDR3 protein. Found here are some 140,000 distinct CDR3 sequences, 95% of them singletons; the top ten hold roughly 0.2%. Looked up from germline, CDR1 is SGDLS and CDR2 is YYNGEE. This CDR3 region has 19 residues. V was pared by 4 bases and J by 0 bases, with 14 bases of the junction left unmatched. Sequenced sample: CD8+ T cells from PBMCs. This TCR was recovered from a human donor with Susac syndrome. The V and J genes are TRBV9 and TRBJ2-1; 9 positions match TRBD2. The CDR3 DNA is TGTGCCAGCAGCTCCCCCAGGGCTAGCGGGGCGACCTCCTACAATGAGCAGTTCTTC. Encoded protein: CASSSPRASGATSYNEQFF.